This TCR beta chain was recorded in a study of cytomegalovirus exposure and HLA in healthy donors. Study-level background: The early release's HLA-typed donors yielded approximately 85 million unique TCRs.

For this clone: Its antigen remains unknown.

Findings of the study overall: TCR beta sequences reportedly predicted the HLA-A and HLA-B alleles of most subjects accurately. Later work found most CMV-associated TCR beta chains apparently HLA-restricted.

Healthy bone marrow donors supplied every sample. Primers: 60 Vbeta forward and 13 Jbeta reverse. Only in-frame clones appear in the TCRdb table, and some are missing; sequencing was by immunoSEQ multiplex PCR. The sample has about 100,000 clones, around 77% seen once. The CDR3 loop spans 14 amino acids. The V end was cut by 5 bases, the J end by 0 bases, with 9 bases between. CDR1 and CDR2 (germline): SGHRS, YFSETQ. The chain uses TRBV5-1 and TRBJ1-3, with D maybe TRBD1 (6 bases). The sequenced sample consisted of PBMCs. The sequence came from a male donor in good health and CMV-seronegative. CDR3 in amino acids: CASRTGYSGNTIYF. The CDR3 DNA sequence: TGCGCCAGCAGGACAGGTTACTCTGGAAACACCATATATTTT.